This TCR beta chain derives from a study of shared clonotypes between healthy human individuals. All donors were healthy HIV-negative adults lacking recent acute infections or vaccinations. The donor cohort consisted entirely of Caucasian adults residing in Nashville, Tennessee. Trimming pared 1 base from V and 4 bases from J, leaving 3 bases between. The germline V gene encodes CDR1 SGHTA and CDR2 FQGNSA. The CDR3 extends over 12 amino acids. Under the authors' procedure: Because ImmunoSEQ provided only junction sequences with no quality scores, the filtering differed. The data were produced by immunoSEQ multiplex PCR, yet TCRdb's version contains in-frame clones alone and is incomplete. V, J and clone size are those of that table, while D and trimming were read from the DNA. Here the sample spans under 1,100,000 clones, 70% to 80% being singletons. Details on this clone: This is likely an artifact of a read error, given a far larger clone one base away.

The chain has TRBV7-2 and TRBJ2-3; D is ambiguous. The sample was memory CD4+ T cells sorted from blood. This sample's subset: CD45RA-negative fraction. The sequence was collected from a young man in good health. The DNA for the CDR3 is TGTGCCAGCAGCTTAGGGGCAGATACGCAGTATTTT. Protein: CASSLGADTQYF.